This T cell receptor beta chain originates from a study of siplizumab effects on memory and regulatory T cells. Measured with immunoSEQ multiplex PCR; TCRdb has only the in-frame clones, and not every one. The table records 85,000 to 130,000 clones, around 90% of them present only once. The CDR3 is made up of 14 amino acids. Germline V gene sequence: CDR1 SGHNT, CDR2 YYREEE (reference sequence). The V end was cut by 0 bases, the J end by 3 bases, with 9 bases between. Study-wide findings and caveats: Confirmatory evidence of suppressive function in proliferating siplizumab-culture Tregs was not obtained. Unstimulated subset assignment was obtained for only a minor fraction of alloreactive clones. The alloresponse seemed to draw substantially on naive T cells, which appeared more diverse than memory cells.

Concerning this clone itself: Its cognate antigen is unknown.

The receptor was derived from a human donor in good health. This chain connects TRBV5-4 to TRBJ2-5; no clear D. The sample taken for sequencing was Tregs sorted from blood. CDR3 amino acids: CASSLGPREETQYF. The CDR3 bases are TGTGCCAGCAGCTTGGGTCCTAGAGAAGAGACCCAGTACTTC. Complete variable domain (other parts from reference TRBV5-4 and TRBJ2-5): ETGVTQSPTHLIKTRGQQVTLRCSSQSGHNTVSWYQQALGQGPQFIFQYYREEENGRGNFPPRFSGLQFPNYSSELNVNALELDDSALYLCASSLGPREETQYFGPGTRLLVL.